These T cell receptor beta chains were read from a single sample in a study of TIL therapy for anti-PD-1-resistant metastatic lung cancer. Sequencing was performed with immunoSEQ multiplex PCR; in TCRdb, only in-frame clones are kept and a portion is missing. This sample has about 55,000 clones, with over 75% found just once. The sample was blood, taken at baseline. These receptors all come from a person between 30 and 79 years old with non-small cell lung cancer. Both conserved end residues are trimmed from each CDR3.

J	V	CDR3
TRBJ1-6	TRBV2	ASTAEGGTSPLH
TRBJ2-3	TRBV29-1	SVEWGAGTTDTQY
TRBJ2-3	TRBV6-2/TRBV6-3	ASSYSIGGLAGADTQY
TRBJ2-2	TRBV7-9	ASRFGTGGDTGELF
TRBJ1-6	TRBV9	ASSVGEPGYNSPLH
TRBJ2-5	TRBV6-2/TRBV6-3	ASSYAGDAQETQY
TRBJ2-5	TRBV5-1	ASSERARQETQY
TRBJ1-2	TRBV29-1	SVEEGGYT
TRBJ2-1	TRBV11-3	ASSYLAGTEQF
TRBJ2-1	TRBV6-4	ASSTSESSYNEQF
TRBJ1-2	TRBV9	ASRVAGGGYT
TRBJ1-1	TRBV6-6	ASRIQGAGFTEAF
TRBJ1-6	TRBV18	ASRDSNSPLH
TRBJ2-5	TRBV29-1	SGVSHQGDQGTQY
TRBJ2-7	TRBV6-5	ASSPGLADYYEQY
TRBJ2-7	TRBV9	ASSVAPGGDSQY
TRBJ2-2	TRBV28	ASRPAGGVTGELF
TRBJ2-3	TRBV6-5	ASSYGPTDTQY
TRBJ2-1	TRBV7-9	ASSLVGTQSSYNEQF
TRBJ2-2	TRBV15	ATSPNRFGELF
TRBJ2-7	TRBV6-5	ASSQGFEQY
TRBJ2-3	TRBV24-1	ATSDLSGGSTDTQY
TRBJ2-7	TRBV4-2	ASSQDGGGPNEQY
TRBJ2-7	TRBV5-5	ASSLVAAGRGTYEQY
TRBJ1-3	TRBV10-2	ASIGTNSGNTIY
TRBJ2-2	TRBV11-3	ASEPSGSGELF
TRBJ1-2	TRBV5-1	ASSPAGTQPYGYT
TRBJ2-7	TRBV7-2	ASSLSQGATYEQY
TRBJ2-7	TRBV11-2	ASREASGSLEQY
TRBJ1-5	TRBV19	ASNNAEGWEPQH
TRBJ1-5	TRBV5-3	ARSSFPDRGRWEPQH
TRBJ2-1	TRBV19	ASRKGSSSYNEQF
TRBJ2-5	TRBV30	AWSGGVQETQY
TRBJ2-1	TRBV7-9	ASSLGGFKQF
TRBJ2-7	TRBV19	ASSGGLPREQY
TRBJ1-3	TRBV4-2	ASSPLAYSGNTIY
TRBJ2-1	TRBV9	ASTPRASGSYEQF
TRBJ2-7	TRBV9	ASSVGDSASYEQY
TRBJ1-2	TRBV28	ASTLMGGIANYGYT
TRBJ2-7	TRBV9	ASSGDNYEQY
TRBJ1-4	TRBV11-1	ASSTGGKLF
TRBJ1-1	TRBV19	ASSIQRGYTEAF
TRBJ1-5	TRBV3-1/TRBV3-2	ASSQGVRNQPQH
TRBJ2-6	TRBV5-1	ASSSRGGPLGANVLT
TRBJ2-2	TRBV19	ASSIGGTGELF
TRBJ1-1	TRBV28	ASGRGMNTEAF
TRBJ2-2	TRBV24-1	ATSASQGQGANTGELF
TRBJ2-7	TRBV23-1	ATSRRGSYRYEQY
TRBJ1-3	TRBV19	ASSISAGGPGNTIY
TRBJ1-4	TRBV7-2	ASSLGGRAINEKLF
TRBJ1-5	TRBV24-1	ATSEGDRRQPQH
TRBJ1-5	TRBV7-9	AIQGGQGELGNQPQH
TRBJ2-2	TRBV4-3	ASSPKDRGSTGELF
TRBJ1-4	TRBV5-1	ASSLQGLINEKLF